This is a list of T cell receptor beta chains from one sample in a study of shared clonotypes between healthy human individuals. Profiling relied on immunoSEQ multiplex PCR, and the TCRdb table lists in-frame clones only, not all of them. The sample records 2 million to 3 million clones, over 85% being singletons. Sample: naive CD4+ T cells from PBMCs. All receptors come from a man in his late teens or twenties in good health. Some clones in this sample may be carry-over from other donors' samples. The CDR3 runs from the conserved cysteine through the conserved F or W.

V	J	CDR3
TRBV2	TRBJ2-7	CASSAGVGRAYEQYF
TRBV5-1	TRBJ1-3	CASSWKQGSSGNTIYF
TRBV5-1	TRBJ2-5	CASSLAQETQYF
TRBV19	TRBJ1-5	CASSPGGIAKPQHF
TRBV27	TRBJ2-3	CASRPGPLRASPSSTDTQYF
TRBV5-1	TRBJ2-5	CASSTFGTEETQYF
TRBV7-2	TRBJ2-2	CASSLTGPAGELFF
TRBV5-1	TRBJ2-5	CASSSPASSLTETQYF
TRBV2	TRBJ2-7	CASSELGLGEQYF
TRBV18	TRBJ1-3	CASSPTVGSVGNTIYF
TRBV11-3	TRBJ2-2	CASSGVSGSGELFF
TRBV15	TRBJ1-2	CATSRGGWGYTF
TRBV7-9	TRBJ2-2	CASSFGQTLNTGELFF
TRBV7-2	TRBJ2-2	CASSLRDRGNTGELFF
TRBV18	TRBJ2-1	CASSPRESSRAPLF
TRBV2	TRBJ2-7	CATHTGHEQYF
TRBV18	TRBJ2-7	CASSTSTGSEQYF
TRBV29-1	TRBJ1-2	CSVPTGGSNYGYTF
TRBV12-5	TRBJ2-2	CASGGTGGTGELFF
TRBV7-6	TRBJ2-5	CASSLAGRETQYF
TRBV25-1	TRBJ2-1	CASSGGTHYNEQFF
TRBV29-1	TRBJ2-7	CSVEAQGTPYEQYF
TRBV28	TRBJ2-1	CASSFGWSSNEQFF
TRBV7-9	TRBJ2-3	CASSADQRGGTDTQYF
TRBV28	TRBJ2-5	CASSLERETQYF
TRBV28	TRBJ1-4	CASSSLGTGKNEKLFF
TRBV28	TRBJ2-3	CASSLAGTASTDTQYF
TRBV5-4	TRBJ1-1	CASSLQTANTEAFF
TRBV9	TRBJ2-2	CASTDQGGTGELFF
TRBV18	TRBJ2-3	CASSPNTRADTQYF
TRBV10-1	TRBJ2-7	CASEYRCSSYEQYF
TRBV29-1	TRBJ1-3	CSVEDERLGGNTIYF
TRBV7-3	TRBJ2-3	CASRHTSGDTDTQYF
TRBV19	TRBJ2-1	CASSIDRAPSDNEQFF
TRBV7-2	TRBJ1-5	CASSFRTWAQPQHF
TRBV5-1	TRBJ1-2	CASSLVVLGGYGYTF
TRBV29-1	TRBJ1-2	CSVGYGYTF
TRBV5-4	TRBJ2-7	CASSSERSSGRAYEQYF
TRBV5-1	TRBJ2-2	CASSLRSSGTSAGELFF
TRBV19	TRBJ1-5	CASNPMVGPQHF
TRBV28	TRBJ2-7	CASTAAYEQYF
TRBV27	TRBJ1-1	CASRWQGAGTEAFF
TRBV5-1	TRBJ2-7	CASSLAAVYEQYF
TRBV28	TRBJ1-5	CASRRGYSNQPQHF
TRBV5-8	TRBJ2-2	CASSLGQGRAGELFF
TRBV2	TRBJ2-4	CASSLQGGIQYF
TRBV28	TRBJ1-1	CASSLGGSQSEAFF
TRBV19	TRBJ2-2	CASRLAGTTGELFF